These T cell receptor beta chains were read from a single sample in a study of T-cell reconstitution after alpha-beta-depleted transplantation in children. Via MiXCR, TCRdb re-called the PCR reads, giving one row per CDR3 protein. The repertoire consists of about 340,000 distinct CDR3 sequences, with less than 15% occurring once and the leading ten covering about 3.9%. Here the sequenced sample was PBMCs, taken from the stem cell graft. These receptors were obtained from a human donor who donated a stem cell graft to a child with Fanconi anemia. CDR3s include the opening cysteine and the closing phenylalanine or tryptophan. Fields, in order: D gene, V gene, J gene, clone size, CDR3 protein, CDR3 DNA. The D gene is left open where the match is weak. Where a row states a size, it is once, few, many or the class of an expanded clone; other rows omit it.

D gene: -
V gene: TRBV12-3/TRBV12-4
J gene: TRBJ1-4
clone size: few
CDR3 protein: CASSWGGDEKLFF
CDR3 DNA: TGTGCCAGCAGTTGGGGGGGCGATGAAAAACTGTTTTTT

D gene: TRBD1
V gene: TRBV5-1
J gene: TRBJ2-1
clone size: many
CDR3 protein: CASTRDSYNEQFF
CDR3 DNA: TGCGCCAGCACCAGGGACAGCTACAATGAGCAGTTCTTC

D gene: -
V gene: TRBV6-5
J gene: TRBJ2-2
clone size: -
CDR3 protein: CASSYGSPAGELFF
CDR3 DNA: TGTGCCAGCAGTTACGGTAGTCCGGCCGGGGAGCTGTTTTTT

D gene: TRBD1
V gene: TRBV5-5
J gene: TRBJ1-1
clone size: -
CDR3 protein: CASSLVPGQGANTEAFF
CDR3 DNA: TGTGCCAGCAGCTTGGTTCCGGGACAGGGGGCCAACACTGAAGCTTTCTTT

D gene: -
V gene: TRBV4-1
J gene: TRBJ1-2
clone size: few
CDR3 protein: CASSQVGGGSYTF
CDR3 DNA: TGCGCCAGCAGCCAAGTGGGGGGAGGGAGCTACACCTTC

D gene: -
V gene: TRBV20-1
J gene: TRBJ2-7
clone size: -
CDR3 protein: CSASPRFGDHPTYEQYF
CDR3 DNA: TGCAGTGCTAGTCCAAGGTTCGGAGACCACCCCACCTACGAGCAGTACTTC

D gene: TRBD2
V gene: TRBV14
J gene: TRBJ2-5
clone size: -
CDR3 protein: CASSQVQGRGGETQYF
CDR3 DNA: TGTGCCAGCAGCCAAGTTCAAGGCCGGGGAGGGGAGACCCAGTACTTC

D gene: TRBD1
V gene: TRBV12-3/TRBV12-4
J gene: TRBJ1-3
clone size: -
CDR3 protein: CASSRTGGLRYF
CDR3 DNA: TGTGCCAGCAGTAGGACAGGGGGCCTACGATATTTT

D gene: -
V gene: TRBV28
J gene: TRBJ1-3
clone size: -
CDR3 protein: CASTELTPGNTIYF
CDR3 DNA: TGTGCCAGCACCGAGCTTACCCCTGGAAACACCATATATTTT

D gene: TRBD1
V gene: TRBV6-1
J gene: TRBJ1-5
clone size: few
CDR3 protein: CASSKPGQGAPGNQPQHF
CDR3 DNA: TGTGCCAGCAGTAAACCGGGACAGGGGGCGCCGGGCAATCAGCCCCAGCATTTT

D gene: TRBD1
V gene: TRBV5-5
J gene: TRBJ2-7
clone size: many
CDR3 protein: CASSLTGGGSYEQYF
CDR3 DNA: TGTGCCAGCAGCTTGACAGGGGGAGGCTCCTACGAGCAGTACTTC

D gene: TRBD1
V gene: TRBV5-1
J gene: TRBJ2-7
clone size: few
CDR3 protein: CASSYTGTGGYEQYF
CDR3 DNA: TGCGCCAGCAGCTACACCGGGACAGGGGGCTACGAGCAGTACTTC

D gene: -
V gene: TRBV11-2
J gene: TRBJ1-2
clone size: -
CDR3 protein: CASSLKGAGWGYTF
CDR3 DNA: TGTGCCAGCAGCTTAAAGGGCGCCGGGTGGGGCTACACCTTC

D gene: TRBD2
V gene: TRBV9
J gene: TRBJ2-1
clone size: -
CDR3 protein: CASSERLAGAVNEQFF
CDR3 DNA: TGTGCCAGCAGCGAGCGACTAGCGGGGGCAGTCAATGAGCAGTTCTTC

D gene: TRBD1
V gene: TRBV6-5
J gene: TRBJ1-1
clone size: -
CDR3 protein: CASGSTGSVPEAFF
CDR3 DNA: TGTGCCAGCGGTTCGACAGGGAGCGTCCCTGAAGCTTTCTTT

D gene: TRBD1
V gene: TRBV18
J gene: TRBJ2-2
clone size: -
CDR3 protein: CASSPKKQGTTNTGELFF
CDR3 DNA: TGTGCCAGCTCACCCAAGAAACAGGGGACAACGAACACCGGGGAGCTGTTTTTT

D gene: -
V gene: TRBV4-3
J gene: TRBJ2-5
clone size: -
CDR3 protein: CASSQDLTSQETQYF
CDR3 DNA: TGCGCCAGCAGCCAAGATCTGACATCTCAAGAGACCCAGTACTTC

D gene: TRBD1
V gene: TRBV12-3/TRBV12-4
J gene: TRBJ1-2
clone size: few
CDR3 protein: CASSKDRGTGGYTF
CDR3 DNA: TGTGCCAGCAGCAAGGACAGGGGAACGGGTGGCTACACCTTC

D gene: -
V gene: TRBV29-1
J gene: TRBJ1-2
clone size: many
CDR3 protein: CSVDTQENYGYTF
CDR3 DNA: TGCAGCGTTGACACCCAGGAGAACTATGGCTACACCTTC

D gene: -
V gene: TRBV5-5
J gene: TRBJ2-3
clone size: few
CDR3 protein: CASSFIRSRLSGTDTQYF
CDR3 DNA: TGTGCCAGCAGCTTCATTAGGTCCCGACTAAGCGGCACAGATACGCAGTATTTT

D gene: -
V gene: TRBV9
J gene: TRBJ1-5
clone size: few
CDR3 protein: CASSVDGSSNQPQHF
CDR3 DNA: TGTGCCAGCAGCGTAGACGGAAGTAGCAATCAGCCCCAGCATTTT

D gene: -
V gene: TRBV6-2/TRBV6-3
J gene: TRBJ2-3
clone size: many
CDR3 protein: CASSRTTDTQYF
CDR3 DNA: TGTGCCAGCAGCCGGACCACAGATACGCAGTATTTT

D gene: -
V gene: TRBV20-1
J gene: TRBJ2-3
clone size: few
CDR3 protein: CNIQGPGTDTQYF
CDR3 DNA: TGCAATATACAGGGACCCGGCACAGATACGCAGTATTTT

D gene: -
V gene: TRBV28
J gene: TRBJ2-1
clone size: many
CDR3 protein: CATDPRDTNEQFF
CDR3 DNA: TGTGCCACCGATCCCCGGGACACTAATGAGCAGTTCTTC

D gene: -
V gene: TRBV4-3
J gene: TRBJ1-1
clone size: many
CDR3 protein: CASSQIRDTEAFF
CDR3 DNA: TGCGCCAGCAGCCAAATCCGGGACACTGAAGCTTTCTTT

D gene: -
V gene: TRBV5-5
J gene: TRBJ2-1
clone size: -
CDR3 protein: CASSPRLYNEQFF
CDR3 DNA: TGTGCCAGCAGCCCTCGATTATACAATGAGCAGTTCTTC

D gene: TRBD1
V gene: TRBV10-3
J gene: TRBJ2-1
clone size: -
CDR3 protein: CAAWDSSYNEQFF
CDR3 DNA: TGTGCCGCATGGGACAGCTCCTACAATGAGCAGTTCTTC

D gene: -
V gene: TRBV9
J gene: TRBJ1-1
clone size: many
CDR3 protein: CASSAQTGLTEAFF
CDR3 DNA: TGTGCCAGCAGCGCGCAGACAGGCCTCACTGAAGCTTTCTTT

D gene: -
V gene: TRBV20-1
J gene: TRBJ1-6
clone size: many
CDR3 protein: CSASAGGFSPLHF
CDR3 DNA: TGCAGTGCATCAGCTGGCGGTTTTTCACCCCTCCACTTT

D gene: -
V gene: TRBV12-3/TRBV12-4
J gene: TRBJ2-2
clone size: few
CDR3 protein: CASGPRDTGELFF
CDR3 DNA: TGTGCCAGTGGACCCAGGGACACCGGGGAGCTGTTTTTT

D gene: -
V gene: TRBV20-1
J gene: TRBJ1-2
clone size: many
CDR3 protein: CSARDLGGTNYGYTF
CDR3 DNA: TGCAGTGCTAGAGATCTCGGCGGCACTAACTATGGCTACACCTTC

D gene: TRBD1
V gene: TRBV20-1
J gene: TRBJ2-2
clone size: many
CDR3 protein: CSADPGTGTGELFF
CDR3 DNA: TGCAGTGCCGACCCCGGGACAGGCACCGGGGAGCTGTTTTTT

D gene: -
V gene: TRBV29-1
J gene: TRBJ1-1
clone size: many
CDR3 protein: CSVDQQPMNTEAFF
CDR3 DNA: TGCAGCGTTGACCAACAGCCTATGAACACTGAAGCTTTCTTT